This entry lists 21 T cell receptor beta chains sequenced from one sample in a study of blood T cell repertoires in COVID-19. Some clones are missing from TCRdb's copy, which holds only in-frame ones; the method was immunoSEQ multiplex PCR. The sample consists of over 90,000 clones, roughly 90% of them appearing once. Sequences were obtained from peripheral blood. Receptors were obtained from a woman aged 45-60 years with COVID-19, enrolled during active disease.

As regards this clone: At one end, the junction sequence differs from germline, possibly due to a read error. This sequence joins TRBV19 and TRBJ1-4; 10 positions agree with TRBD1. The CDR3 runs to 12 residues. Germline V lookup: CDR1 LNHDA, CDR2 SQIVND (reference sequence). Here the CDR3 DNA reads TGTGCCAGTAGTATCCCCGGGACAGGGGTGGTTTTT. Translated, it gives CASSIPGTGVVF.

This chain uses TRBV5-1 with TRBJ1-2, with TRBD1 as a possible D gene (6 bases). The CDR3 is 15 residues long. The V end was cut by 0 bases, the J end by 2 bases, with 11 bases between. The germline V gene encodes CDR1 SGHRS and CDR2 YFSETQ. In DNA form, the CDR3 reads TGCGCCAGCAGCTTGGAGGCGAGGGGGAACTATGGCTACACCTTC. It is translated as CASSLEARGNYGYTF.

The chain recombines TRBV6-6 with TRBJ1-1; possibly TRBD1 for D (5 bases). Germline V gives CDR1 MNHNY, CDR2 SVGAGI (reference sequence). The V end was cut by 1 base, the J end by 1 base, with 7 bases between. The CDR3 has 14 residues. DNA for the CDR3: TGTGCCAGCAGTTACTTCACAGGGAACACTGAAGCTTTCTTT. Translation gives CASSYFTGNTEAFF.

The chain is built from TRBV7-8 and TRBJ1-1; a possible D gene is TRBD1 (6 bases). The CDR3 runs to 14 residues. The V end lost 2 bases, the J end lost 2 bases, and 9 bases lay between the germline ends. The germline gives CDR1 SGHVS, CDR2 FQNEAQ. In DNA form, the CDR3 reads TGTGCCAGCAGCTTATGGACAGAAAACACTGAAGCTTTCTTT. This encodes CASSLWTENTEAFF. The whole variable domain, filled in from reference TRBV7-8 and TRBJ1-1, reads GAGVSQSPRYKVAKRGQDVALRCDPISGHVSLFWYQQALGQGPEFLTYFQNEAQLDKSGLPSDRFFAERPEGSVSTLKIQRTQQEDSAVYLCASSLWTENTEAFFGQGTRLTVV.

The chain couples TRBV4-3 to TRBJ2-6, with 7 bases aligning to TRBD1. With V trimmed by 4 bases and J by 0 bases, 6 bases remained unmatched. The germline gives CDR1 LGHNA, CDR2 YSLEER. The CDR3 spans 17 residues. CDR3 nucleotides: TGCGCCAGCAGCCGGGACAGACTAAACTCTGGGGCCAACGTCCTGACTTTC. Encoded protein: CASSRDRLNSGANVLTF.

The genes are TRBV6-5 and TRBJ2-7; D is possibly TRBD1 (5 bases). The V gene's germline CDR1 is MNHEY and CDR2 SVGAGI. Trimming removed 0 bases at V and 3 bases at J, with 12 bases between. CDR3 length: 15 residues. The CDR3, as DNA: TGTGCCAGCAGTTACTCGGCAGGGAACGTCTACGAGCAGTACTTC. Its protein product is CASSYSAGNVYEQYF.

There are many counts of this clone. The gene calls are TRBV5-4 and TRBJ2-7; 8 bases line up with TRBD1. V trimming: 3 bases; J trimming: 0 bases; junction bases outside the gene matches: 2. CDR3 length: 14 residues. CDR1 SGHNT and CDR2 YYREEE come from the germline V gene (reference sequence). The CDR3 is CASSSGQASYEQYF. The CDR3 bases are TGTGCCAGCAGCTCGGGACAGGCCTCCTACGAGCAGTACTTC.

V usage is TRBV30 and J usage is TRBJ1-2; TRBD1 matches 8 bases. Germline CDR1 GTSNPN, CDR2 SVGIG (reference sequence). The CDR3 runs 13 residues. Losses at the gene ends were 3 bases for V and 8 bases for J; bases not matched to a gene: 8. CDR3 residues: CAWSPDRGRGYTF. CDR3 nucleotides: TGTGCCTGGAGCCCTGACAGGGGCCGGGGCTACACCTTC.

The rearrangement joins TRBV5-6 to TRBJ2-2; a possible D gene is TRBD1 (6 bases). The V end was cut by 4 bases, the J end by 3 bases, with 16 bases between. The CDR3 contains 16 residues. Germline CDR1 is SGHDT and CDR2 is YYEEEE. The CDR3 DNA reads as TGTGCCAGCAGCCGGGACAAAGTTTTGTACACCGGGGAGCTGTTTTTT. The encoded protein is CASSRDKVLYTGELFF. Together with reference TRBV5-6 and TRBJ2-2, the CDR3 gives the full variable domain: DAGVTQSPTHLIKTRGQQVTLRCSPKSGHDTVSWYQQALGQGPQFIFQYYEEEERQRGNFPDRFSGHQFPNYSSELNVNALLLGDSALYLCASSRDKVLYTGELFFGEGSRLTVL.

This chain joins TRBV30 and TRBJ1-2, with D unclear. The CDR3 spans 12 residues. Germline V gene sequence: CDR1 GTSNPN, CDR2 SVGIG (reference sequence). With 0 bases removed from V and 10 bases from J, the gap between germline ends came to 12 bases. The CDR3 protein is CAWSVYPEAYTF. In DNA, the CDR3 is TGTGCCTGGAGTGTATATCCAGAGGCCTACACCTTC.

The rearrangement joins TRBV28 to TRBJ2-1; 8 nucleotides line up with TRBD1. The J segment lost 7 bases and the V segment lost 2 bases, leaving 4 bases of the junction unmatched. The CDR3 covers 14 residues. Looked up from germline, CDR1 is MDHEN and CDR2 is SYDVKM. The CDR3 sequence is CASSLPRGRNEQFF. The CDR3 DNA sequence: TGTGCCAGCAGTTTACCCAGGGGGCGGAATGAGCAGTTCTTC.

The CDR3 loop is CASRKDRGEAYGYTF. For the CDR3, the DNA is TGTGCCAGCAGGAAGGACAGGGGTGAGGCCTATGGCTACACCTTC. This chain connects TRBV2 to TRBJ1-2; 9 positions agree with TRBD1. CDR3 size: 15 residues. Germline assignment: CDR1 SNHLY and CDR2 FYNNEI. V was pared by 6 bases and J by 4 bases, with 9 bases of the junction left unmatched.

The V gene is TRBV7-9, the J gene TRBJ2-7; 11 nucleotides match TRBD1. Germline assignment: CDR1 SEHNR and CDR2 FQNEAQ (reference sequence). The CDR3 loop spans 14 amino acids. V shed 5 bases and J 6 bases; nucleotides not matched to a gene: 6. The CDR3 DNA follows: TGTGCCAGCAGCCTTGGGACAGGGGGTTCCGAGCAGTACTTC. Translation gives CASSLGTGGSEQYF. Variable domain in full (rest from reference TRBV7-9 and TRBJ2-7): DTGVSQNPRHKITKRGQNVTFRCDPISEHNRLYWYRQTLGQGPEFLTYFQNEAQLEKSRLLSDRFSAERPKGSFSTLEIQRTEQGDSAMYLCASSLGTGGSEQYFGPGTRLTVT.

The V gene is TRBV5-1, the J gene TRBJ2-7; TRBD1 matches 8 bases. After removal of 0 bases from V and 2 bases from J, the junction contained 4 bases not matched to a gene. CDR1 and CDR2 (germline): SGHRS, YFSETQ. The CDR3 runs to 15 residues. This CDR3 is CASSLGTGSAYEQYF. The CDR3 DNA is TGCGCCAGCAGCTTGGGGACAGGGTCAGCCTACGAGCAGTACTTC.

The V and J genes are TRBV7-2 and TRBJ2-1; D possibly corresponds to TRBD1 (6 bases). Trimming left V 2 bases short and J 5 bases short, with 10 bases between. The CDR3 spans 14 residues. Looked up from germline, CDR1 is SGHTA and CDR2 is FQGNSA. The CDR3: CASSLFGTNNEQFF. The CDR3, as DNA: TGTGCCAGCAGCTTATTCGGGACAAACAATGAGCAGTTCTTC.

The rearrangement uses TRBV9 and TRBJ2-1; 11 bases line up with TRBD2. The germline gives CDR1 SGDLS, CDR2 YYNGEE. V lost 4 bases, J lost 7 bases, and 16 bases stayed unmatched. The CDR3 extends over 18 amino acids. In DNA, the CDR3 is TGTGCCAGCAGCCCCCAGGGAGCTAGCGGGGGGCCAGGGAATGAGCAGTTCTTC. It codes for CASSPQGASGGPGNEQFF.

The chain recombines TRBV5-6 with TRBJ2-2, with D possibly matching TRBD1 (5 bases). CDR3 length: 17 amino acids. Germline CDR1 and CDR2: SGHDT and YYEEEE. Trimming pared 0 bases from V and 0 bases from J, leaving 12 bases between. The chain's CDR3 is CASSLAPDTSNTGELFF. The CDR3 DNA sequence: TGTGCCAGCAGCTTGGCCCCGGACACTTCGAACACCGGGGAGCTGTTTTTT.

The V call is TRBV10-1, the J call TRBJ2-2; 11 bases fit TRBD2. The CDR3 is made up of 19 amino acids. The V and J ends lost 7 bases and 1 base, in that order; junction bases with no gene match: 14. Looked up from germline, CDR1 is WNHNN and CDR2 is SYGVQD (reference sequence). CDR3 DNA sequence: TGCGCCAGCATCAAGATCCGGGGACTAGCGGTGGTGAACACCGGGGAGCTGTTTTTT. Protein product: CASIKIRGLAVVNTGELFF.

The genes are TRBV6-5 and TRBJ1-2; unclear D gene. Deletions cut 0 bases from V and 4 bases from J, with 9 bases between. This CDR3 contains 14 residues. Germline values: CDR1 MNHEY, CDR2 SVGAGI. CDR3 residues: CASSYSTVSYGYTF. The CDR3 DNA reads TGTGCCAGCAGTTACTCCACAGTTTCCTATGGCTACACCTTC.

This sequence joins TRBV28 and TRBJ2-7; the match to TRBD1 covers 7 bases. The CDR3 covers 14 residues. The V segment lost 5 bases and the J segment 0 bases; nucleotides outside the gene matches: 4. In germline, CDR1 is MDHEN, CDR2 SYDVKM. The CDR3 DNA follows: TGTGCCAGCAGTCCACAGGGGAGCTCCTACGAGCAGTACTTC. Protein: CASSPQGSSYEQYF.

The chain recombines TRBV10-3 with TRBJ2-7; 8 bases agree with TRBD1. The trim removed 4 bases at V and 3 bases at J, leaving 8 bases unmatched. There are 15 residues in the CDR3. Germline V gene sequence: CDR1 ENHRY, CDR2 SYGVKD. The CDR3 region is CAISVQTGVNYEQYF. For the CDR3, the DNA is TGTGCCATCAGTGTCCAGACAGGGGTCAACTACGAGCAGTACTTC.